This T cell receptor beta chain appears in the sequencing data of a study of cytomegalovirus exposure and HLA in healthy donors. Findings and limits, study-wide: Within an earlier analysis, most TCR beta V segments proved productive either about 90% or about 30% of the time. Roughly even sequencing depth across donors was the assumption behind the presence/absence analyses. Researchers reported in a later analysis that a missense DCLRE1C variant was tied to TCR beta V- and J-gene trimming.

A multiplex PCR was run with 60 Vbeta primers and 13 Jbeta primers. Clones were sequenced by immunoSEQ multiplex PCR, and TCRdb holds only the in-frame ones, with some missing. The sample records 70,000 to 95,000 clones, around 80% being singletons. Germline CDR1 is SGHDN and CDR2 is FVKESK. V was clipped by 2 bases and J by 9 bases, with 14 bases between them. The CDR3 totals 15 residues. This clone turned up a few times. Its cognate antigen is unknown. The specimen was PBMCs. The sequence derives from a human donor in good health. The chain carries TRBV14 and TRBJ1-6, with D perhaps matching TRBD1 (6 bases). CDR3 amino acids: CASSQWTVRSSPLHF. The CDR3, as DNA: TGTGCCAGCAGCCAATGGACAGTCCGGAGTTCACCCCTCCACTTT.